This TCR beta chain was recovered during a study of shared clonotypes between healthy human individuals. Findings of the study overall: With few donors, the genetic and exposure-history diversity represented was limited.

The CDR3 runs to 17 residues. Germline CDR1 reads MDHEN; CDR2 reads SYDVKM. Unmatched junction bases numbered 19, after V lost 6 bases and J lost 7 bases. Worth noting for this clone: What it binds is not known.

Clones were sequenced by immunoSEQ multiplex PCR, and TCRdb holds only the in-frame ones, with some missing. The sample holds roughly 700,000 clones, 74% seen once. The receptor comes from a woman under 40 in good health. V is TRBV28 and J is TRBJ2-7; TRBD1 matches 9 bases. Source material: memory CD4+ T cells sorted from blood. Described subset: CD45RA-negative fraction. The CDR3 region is CASSTSWGQGLAWEQYF. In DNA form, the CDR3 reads TGTGCCAGCAGCACCTCTTGGGGACAGGGCCTAGCGTGGGAGCAGTACTTC.